A single sample is the source of the 17 T cell receptor beta chains below, sequenced in a study of shared clonotypes between healthy human individuals. Libraries were prepared by immunoSEQ multiplex PCR; TCRdb keeps only in-frame clonotypes and omits some of them. The table lists some 2.4 million clones, roughly 93% of them singletons. The sequencing sample was made of naive CD4+ T cells from PBMCs. Subset here: CD45RA+ positively selected. These receptors originate from a man aged 18-30 years in good health. Some clones in this sample may be carry-over from other donors' samples.

The chain has TRBV28 and TRBJ2-1; 7 bases match TRBD2. The V segment lost 2 bases and the J segment 8 bases; nucleotides outside the gene matches: 18. This CDR3 has 18 amino acids. Germline V gene lookup returns CDR1 MDHEN and CDR2 SYDVKM. CDR3 amino acids: CASSLKVWRENDLDEQFF. CDR3 coding DNA: TGTGCCAGCAGTTTAAAAGTATGGCGGGAGAACGATCTCGATGAGCAGTTCTTC.

The chain employs TRBV7-2 and TRBJ2-7; 7 nucleotides agree with TRBD2. This CDR3 contains 19 residues. Germline assignment: CDR1 SGHTA and CDR2 FQGNSA. J was trimmed by 3 bases and V by 1 base; bases with no gene match: 18. CDR3: CASSLVGSGSYLMFYEQYF. The CDR3 DNA reads as TGTGCCAGCAGCTTAGTTGGTAGCGGGTCCTACCTCATGTTCTACGAGCAGTACTTC. The variable domain in full, with the rest retrieved from reference TRBV7-2 and TRBJ2-7, is GAGVSQSPSNKVTEKGKDVELRCDPISGHTALYWYRQSLGQGLEFLIYFQGNSAPDKSGLPSDRFSAERTGGSVSTLTIQRTQQEDSAVYLCASSLVGSGSYLMFYEQYFGPGTRLTVT.

The chain carries TRBV5-1 and TRBJ2-7; TRBD1 matches 11 bases. The CDR3 runs to 14 residues. The V gene's germline CDR1 is SGHRS and CDR2 YFSETQ. V lost 6 bases, J lost 3 bases, and 5 bases stayed unmatched. The CDR3 region has the DNA TGCGCCAGCACATCCGGGACAGGGGGCTACGAGCAGTACTTC. Translated, it gives CASTSGTGGYEQYF.

This rearrangement joins TRBV9 to TRBJ2-5; weak D call: TRBD2 (7 bases). In germline, CDR1 is SGDLS, CDR2 YYNGEE. The CDR3 consists of 14 residues. Trimming cost V 3 bases and J 1 base, with 10 bases left between them. DNA for the CDR3: TGTGCCAGCAGCGAGGGGGGGGTCCAAGAGACCCAGTACTTC. This gives the protein CASSEGGVQETQYF.

This chain links TRBV11-2 with TRBJ2-7; D perhaps matches TRBD1 (6 bases). This CDR3 has 15 amino acids. Germline V gene lookup returns CDR1 SGHAT and CDR2 FQNNGV. The ends were cut back, 4 bases at V and 2 bases at J, with 15 bases in the middle. The CDR3 coding sequence is TGTGCCAGCAGCTCCGGTGGGGGCCGAGCCTACGAGCAGTACTTC. This codes for CASSSGGGRAYEQYF.

The chain employs TRBV5-1 and TRBJ2-5; D uncertain. The CDR3 covers 11 residues. The germline gives CDR1 SGHRS, CDR2 YFSETQ. Trimming left V 3 bases short and J 4 bases short, with 4 bases between. Written as DNA, the CDR3 is TGCGCCAGCAGCTCGACAGAGACCCAGTACTTC. Encoded protein: CASSSTETQYF.

The chain combines TRBV5-1 with TRBJ2-2; D remains unclear. The germline CDR1 and CDR2 sequences are SGHRS and YFSETQ. V lost 0 bases and J lost 6, with 12 bases in between. CDR3 length: 15 amino acids. The CDR3 DNA reads TGCGCCAGCAGCTTGGACCCCCTAGGGTCCGGGGAGCTGTTTTTT. It encodes CASSLDPLGSGELFF.

The chain carries TRBV9 and TRBJ2-6; no definite D call. The CDR3 contains 15 residues. Germline V gene lookup returns CDR1 SGDLS and CDR2 YYNGEE. Deletions cut 2 bases from V and 0 bases from J, with 6 bases between. The CDR3 DNA reads TGTGCCAGCAGCGTCGGCTCCTCTGGGGCCAACGTCCTGACTTTC. It encodes CASSVGSSGANVLTF.

The chain has TRBV2 and TRBJ2-1; TRBD2 might be the D (5 bases). V lost 8 bases and J lost 9, with 17 bases in between. The germline CDR1 and CDR2 sequences are SNHLY and FYNNEI. There are 13 residues in the CDR3. CDR3 in DNA: TGTGCCAGCGACGAGCCGGGGTTGGCTGAGCAGTTCTTC. This sequence encodes CASDEPGLAEQFF.

V gene TRBV27 combines with J gene TRBJ2-3; 10 bases align to TRBD2. V was clipped by 4 bases and J by 6 bases; unmatched bases: 7. Germline values: CDR1 MNHEY, CDR2 SMNVEV (reference sequence). The CDR3 consists of 15 residues. CDR3 sequence (DNA): TGTGCCAGCAGTTGGACACTAGCGGGATTGGATACGCAGTATTTT. Its translation is CASSWTLAGLDTQYF.

This chain links TRBV18 with TRBJ2-3; D gene uncertain. Trimming shortened V by 6 bases and J by 4 bases, and 17 bases separated the two germline ends. The germline V gene encodes CDR1 KGHSH and CDR2 LQKENI. The CDR3 consists of 15 residues. The CDR3 sequence is CASSGPPVPADTQYF. CDR3 in DNA: TGTGCCAGCTCCGGACCTCCGGTCCCGGCAGATACGCAGTATTTT.

Comments on this clone: Other DNA sequences within the sample encode an identical CDR3. This rearrangement joins TRBV7-3 to TRBJ2-1; TRBD2 agrees at 12 bases. The CDR3 covers 15 residues. CDR1 is SGHTA, CDR2 FQGTGA, per germline. V lost 4 bases, J lost 5 bases, and 3 bases stayed unmatched. The CDR3 sequence: CASSSRLAGDNEQFF. The CDR3 region has the DNA TGTGCCAGCAGCTCCAGACTAGCGGGGGACAATGAGCAGTTCTTC.

This clone has only one observation. V and J are TRBV5-1 and TRBJ2-4; D possibly matches TRBD1 or TRBD2 (5 bases each). Trimming took 0 bases from V and 3 from J, leaving 19 bases between them. The V gene's germline CDR1 is SGHRS and CDR2 YFSETQ. This CDR3 contains 18 residues. The CDR3 loop is CASSLGDRLDLVKNIQYF. CDR3 DNA sequence: TGCGCCAGCAGCTTGGGGGACCGATTGGATTTGGTCAAAAACATTCAGTACTTC.

The CDR3 here is CASGPKRDNEQFF. DNA of the CDR3: TGTGCCAGCGGGCCGAAGAGGGACAATGAGCAGTTCTTC. This rearrangement joins TRBV27 to TRBJ2-1; D possibly corresponds to TRBD2 (5 bases). V was trimmed by 8 bases and J by 5 bases, leaving 13 bases between them. The CDR3 has 13 residues. The V gene's germline CDR1 is MNHEY and CDR2 SMNVEV (reference sequence).

This sequence joins TRBV5-1 and TRBJ1-1, with 7 bases lining up with TRBD1. Germline V CDR1 and CDR2: SGHRS, YFSETQ. The CDR3 covers 16 residues. V gave up 2 bases and J gave up 1 base; unmatched junction bases: 8. The CDR3 bases are TGCGCCAGCAGCTTTCGACCGGGACAGCGGAACACTGAAGCTTTCTTT. Translating it yields CASSFRPGQRNTEAFF.

This chain uses TRBV5-6 with TRBJ2-3, with D tentatively TRBD1 or TRBD2 (5 bases each). Germline V CDR1 and CDR2: SGHDT, YYEEEE. V was pared by 1 base and J by 3 bases, with 12 bases between. This CDR3 has 15 residues. The CDR3 protein is CASSLWGLGTDTQYF. In nucleotides, the CDR3 is TGTGCCAGCAGCTTGTGGGGGTTAGGGACAGATACGCAGTATTTT. Full variable domain (rest looked up from reference TRBV5-6 and TRBJ2-3): DAGVTQSPTHLIKTRGQQVTLRCSPKSGHDTVSWYQQALGQGPQFIFQYYEEEERQRGNFPDRFSGHQFPNYSSELNVNALLLGDSALYLCASSLWGLGTDTQYFGPGTRLTVL.

This clone was seen once. The chain couples TRBV5-1 to TRBJ1-1, with TRBD1 identical over 9 bases. The germline CDR1 and CDR2 sequences are SGHRS and YFSETQ. The CDR3 has 13 residues. The V segment lost 0 bases and the J segment 11 bases; nucleotides outside the gene matches: 5. The chain's CDR3 is CASSLEQGALAFF. CDR3 sequence (DNA): TGCGCCAGCAGCTTGGAACAGGGGGCTCTGGCTTTCTTT.